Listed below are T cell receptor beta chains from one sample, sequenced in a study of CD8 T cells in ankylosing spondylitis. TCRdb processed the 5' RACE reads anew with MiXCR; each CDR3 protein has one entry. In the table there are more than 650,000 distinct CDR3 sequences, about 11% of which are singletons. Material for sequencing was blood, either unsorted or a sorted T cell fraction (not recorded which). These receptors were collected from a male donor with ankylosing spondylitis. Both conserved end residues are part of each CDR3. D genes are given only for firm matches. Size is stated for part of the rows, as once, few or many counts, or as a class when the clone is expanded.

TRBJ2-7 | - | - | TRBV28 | TGTGCCAGCAGTTTACCCGTTGGGCAGTCCTACGAGCAGTACTTC | CASSLPVGQSYEQYF
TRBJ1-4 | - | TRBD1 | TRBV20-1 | TGCAGTGCCCTCCGGACAGGGGGGGGTGAAAAACTGTTTTTT | CSALRTGGGEKLFF
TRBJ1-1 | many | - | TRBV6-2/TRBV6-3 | TGTGCCAGCGGGGTGCCCAGGCGACGGAACACTGAAGCTTTCTTT | CASGVPRRRNTEAFF
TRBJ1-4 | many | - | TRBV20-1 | TGCAGTGCTCTTCAGGGAGGAACTAATGAAAAACTGTTTTTT | CSALQGGTNEKLFF
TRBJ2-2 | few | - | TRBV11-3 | TGTGCCAGCTCCCGGCAGGGCTCGAACACCGGGGAGCTGTTTTTT | CASSRQGSNTGELFF
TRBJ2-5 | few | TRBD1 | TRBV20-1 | TGCAGTGCTGTAGACAGGGGGCGAGGTCCTACAGGGGAGACCCAGTACTTC | CSAVDRGRGPTGETQYF
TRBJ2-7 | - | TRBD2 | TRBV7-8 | TGTGCCAGCAGCCCTTTCGCGGGCGGGGGTAACGAGCAGTACTTC | CASSPFAGGGNEQYF
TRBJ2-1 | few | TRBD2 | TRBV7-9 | TGTGCCAGCAGCTTAAGCCGGGAGGCGATTGAGCAGTTCTTC | CASSLSREAIEQFF
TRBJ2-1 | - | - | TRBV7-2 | TGTGCCAGCAGCTTAGAGCCCCTTAATGAGCAGTTCTTC | CASSLEPLNEQFF
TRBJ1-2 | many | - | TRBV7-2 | TGTGCCAGCAGCTTCTGGGGCTATGGCTACACCTTC | CASSFWGYGYTF
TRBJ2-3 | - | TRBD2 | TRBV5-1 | TGCGCCAGCAGCTTGGGGGACTACCTACTCACAGATACGCAGTATTTT | CASSLGDYLLTDTQYF
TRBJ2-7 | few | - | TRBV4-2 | TGTGCCAGCAGCCAACTAGAGCGCGAGCAGTACTTC | CASSQLEREQYF
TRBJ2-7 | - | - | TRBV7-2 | TGTGCCAGCAGCTTATTGTTCGGGGCGGACGAGCAGTACTTC | CASSLLFGADEQYF
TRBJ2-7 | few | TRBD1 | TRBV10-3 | TGTGCCATCAGTGACCCCGGGACAGGGGAGGGCGAGCAGTACTTC | CAISDPGTGEGEQYF
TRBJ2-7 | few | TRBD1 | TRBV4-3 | TGCGCCAGCAGCCAATCCGCCGGGACAGAATACAACGAGCAGTACTTC | CASSQSAGTEYNEQYF
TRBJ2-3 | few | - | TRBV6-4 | TGTGCCAGCAGCGTGTCGAGAGCAGATACGCAGTATTTT | CASSVSRADTQYF
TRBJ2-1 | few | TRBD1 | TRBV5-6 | TGTGCCAGCAGCCCTCATGGACAGGGAATCGATGAGCAGTTCTTC | CASSPHGQGIDEQFF
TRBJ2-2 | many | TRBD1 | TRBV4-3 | TGCGCCAGCAGCCAAGATGCGACAGGGCCGTCCGGGGAGCTGTTTTTT | CASSQDATGPSGELFF
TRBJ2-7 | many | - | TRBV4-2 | TGTGCCAGCAGCCAAGATTGGCAAGCAGGCGAGCAGTACTTC | CASSQDWQAGEQYF
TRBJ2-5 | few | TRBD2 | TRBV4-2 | TGTGCCAGCAGCCACGCTCGCGGGGGGGAGACCCAGTACTTC | CASSHARGGETQYF
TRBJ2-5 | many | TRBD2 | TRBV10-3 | TGTGCCATCAGTGAGGGCGCTAGCGGGATAACCCAGTACTTC | CAISEGASGITQYF
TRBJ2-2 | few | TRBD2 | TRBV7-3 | TGTGCCAGCAGCCGCGGGGGATTCGCCACCGGGGAGCTGTTTTTT | CASSRGGFATGELFF
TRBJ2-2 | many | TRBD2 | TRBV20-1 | TGCAGTGCTAGTCGTAGCGGGAGGGCGACCGGGGAGCTGTTTTTT | CSASRSGRATGELFF
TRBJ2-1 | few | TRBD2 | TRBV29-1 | TGCAGCGTCCTTGGGGTAGCGGGAGCAGATGAGCAGTTCTTC | CSVLGVAGADEQFF
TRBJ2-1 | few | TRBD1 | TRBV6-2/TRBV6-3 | TGTGCCAGCAGTTTTCCCAGGACAGGGACGATACGGAGCTCCTACAATGAGCAGTTCTTC | CASSFPRTGTIRSSYNEQFF
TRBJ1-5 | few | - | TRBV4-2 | TGTGCCAGCAGCCCCCTGGGGGGGGCGGATCAGCCCCAGCATTTT | CASSPLGGADQPQHF
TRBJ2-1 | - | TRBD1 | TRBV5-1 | TGCGCCAGCAGCTTGAACCACAGGGGGGATGAGCAGTTCTTC | CASSLNHRGDEQFF
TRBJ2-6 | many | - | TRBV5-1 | TGCGCCAGCACCCTGGGGGGCTCTGGGGCCAACGTCCTGACTTTC | CASTLGGSGANVLTF
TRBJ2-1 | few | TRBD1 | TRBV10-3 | TGTGCCATCAGCTCCCGGGACAGGGGTAGTGAGCAGTTCTTC | CAISSRDRGSEQFF
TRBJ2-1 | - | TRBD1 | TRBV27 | TGTGCCAGCAGGGGGGGACAGGGGGCTCGGGATGAGCAGTTCTTC | CASRGGQGARDEQFF
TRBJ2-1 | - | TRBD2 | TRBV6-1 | TGTGCCAGCAGACGGACTAGCGGGACCAACAATGAGCAGTTCTTC | CASRRTSGTNNEQFF
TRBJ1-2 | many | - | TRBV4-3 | TGCGCCAGCAGCCATCCCTCAGGGGACCAGCACTATGGCTACACCTTC | CASSHPSGDQHYGYTF
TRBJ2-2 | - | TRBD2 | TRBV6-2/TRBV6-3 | TGTGCCAGCAGTTCCCGCGGGAGGTGGACCGGGGAGCTGTTTTTT | CASSSRGRWTGELFF
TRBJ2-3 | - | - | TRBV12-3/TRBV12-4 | TGTGCCAGCAGTTTAAATGACTACAACCTCCATTTT | CASSLNDYNLHF
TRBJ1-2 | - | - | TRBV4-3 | TGCGCCAGCAGCCAAGCGGGGACTCCTATCTATGGCTACACCTTC | CASSQAGTPIYGYTF
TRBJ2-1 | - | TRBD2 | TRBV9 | TGTGCCAGCAGCTCAGGGGTGGCTAGCGGGGGGCGGTCCTACAATGAGCAGTTCTTC | CASSSGVASGGRSYNEQFF
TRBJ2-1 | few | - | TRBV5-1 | TGCGCCAGCAGCTTGTTTCTGGGAAACAATGAGCAGTTCTTC | CASSLFLGNNEQFF
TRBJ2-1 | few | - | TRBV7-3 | TGTGCCAGCAGTTTCGACGGGAACTCCTACAATGAGCAGTTCTTC | CASSFDGNSYNEQFF
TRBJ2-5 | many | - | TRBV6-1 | TGTGCCAGCAGGCGCCGGGGGCAGTCCCAAGAGACCCAGTACTTC | CASRRRGQSQETQYF
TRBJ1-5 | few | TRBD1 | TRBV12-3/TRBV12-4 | TGTGCCAGCAGTTTGACAGGGGTCTGGCAGCCCCAGCATTTT | CASSLTGVWQPQHF
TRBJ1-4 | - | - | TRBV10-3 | TGTGCCACCAGAGGGGGGGTTGTTGAAAAACTGTTTTTT | CATRGGVVEKLFF
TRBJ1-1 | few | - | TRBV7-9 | TGTGCCAGCACCTCTCAGTCGGGCACTGAAGCTTTCTTT | CASTSQSGTEAFF
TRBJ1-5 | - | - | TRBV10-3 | TGTGCCATCAGTGAACTTGTTGACGCTGGACAGCCCCAGCATTTT | CAISELVDAGQPQHF
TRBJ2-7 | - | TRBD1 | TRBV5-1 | TGCGCCAGCTCAGGACAGGGGACATCCTACGAGCAGTACTTC | CASSGQGTSYEQYF